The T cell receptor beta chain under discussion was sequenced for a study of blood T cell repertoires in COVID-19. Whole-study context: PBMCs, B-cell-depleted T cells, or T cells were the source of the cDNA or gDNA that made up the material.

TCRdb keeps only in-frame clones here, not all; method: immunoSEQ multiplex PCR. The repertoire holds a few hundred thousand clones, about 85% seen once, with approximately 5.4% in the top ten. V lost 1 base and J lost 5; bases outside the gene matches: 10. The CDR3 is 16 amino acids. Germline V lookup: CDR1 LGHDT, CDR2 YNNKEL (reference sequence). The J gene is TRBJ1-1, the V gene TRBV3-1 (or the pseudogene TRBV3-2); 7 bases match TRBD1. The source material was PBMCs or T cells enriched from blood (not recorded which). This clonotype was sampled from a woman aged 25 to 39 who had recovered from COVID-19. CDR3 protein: CASSQGYPGGRTEAFF. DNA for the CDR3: TGTGCCAGCAGCCAAGGCTATCCAGGGGGTAGGACTGAAGCTTTCTTT.